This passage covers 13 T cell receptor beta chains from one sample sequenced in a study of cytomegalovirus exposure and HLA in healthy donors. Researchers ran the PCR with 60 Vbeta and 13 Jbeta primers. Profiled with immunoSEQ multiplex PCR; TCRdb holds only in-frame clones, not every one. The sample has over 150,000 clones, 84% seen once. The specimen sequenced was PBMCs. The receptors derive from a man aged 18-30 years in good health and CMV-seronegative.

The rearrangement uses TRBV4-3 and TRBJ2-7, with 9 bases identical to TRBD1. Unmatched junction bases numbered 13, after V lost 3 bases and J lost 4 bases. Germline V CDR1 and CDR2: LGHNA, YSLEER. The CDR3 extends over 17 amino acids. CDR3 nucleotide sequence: TGCGCCAGCAGCCAGGCGTGGCGGGGGACAGGGATTTACGAGCAGTACTTC. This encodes CASSQAWRGTGIYEQYF.

CDR3 loop: CASSQDHTAAYEQYF. The CDR3 bases are TGTGCCAGCAGCCAAGATCACACAGCAGCCTACGAGCAGTACTTC. V is TRBV14 and J is TRBJ2-7; D is ambiguous. Germline V lookup: CDR1 SGHDN, CDR2 FVKESK. The length of the CDR3 is 15 residues. V shed 0 bases and J shed 2 bases, with 11 bases lying between them. Filled out from reference TRBV14 and TRBJ2-7, the complete variable domain reads EAGVTQFPSHSVIEKGQTVTLRCDPISGHDNLYWYRRVMGKEIKFLLHFVKESKQDESGMPNNRFLAERTGGTYSTLKVQPAELEDSGVYFCASSQDHTAAYEQYFGPGTRLTVT.

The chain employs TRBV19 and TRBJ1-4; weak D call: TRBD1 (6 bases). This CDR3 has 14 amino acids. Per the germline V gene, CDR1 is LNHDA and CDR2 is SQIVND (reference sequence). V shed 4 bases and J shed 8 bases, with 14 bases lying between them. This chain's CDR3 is CASSKYRAGEKLFF. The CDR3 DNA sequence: TGTGCCAGTAGTAAATACAGGGCAGGGGAAAAACTGTTTTTT. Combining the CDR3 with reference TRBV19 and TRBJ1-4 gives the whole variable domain DGGITQSPKYLFRKEGQNVTLSCEQNLNHDAMYWYRQDPGQGLRLIYYSQIVNDFQKGDIAEGYSVSREKKESFPLTVTSAQKNPTAFYLCASSKYRAGEKLFFGSGTQLSVL.

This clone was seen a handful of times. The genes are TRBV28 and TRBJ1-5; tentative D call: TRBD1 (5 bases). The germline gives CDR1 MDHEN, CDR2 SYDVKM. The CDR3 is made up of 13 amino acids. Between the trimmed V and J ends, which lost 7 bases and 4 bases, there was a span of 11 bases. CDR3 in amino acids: CASTFRGNQPQHF. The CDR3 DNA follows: TGTGCCAGCACCTTTAGGGGAAATCAGCCCCAGCATTTT.

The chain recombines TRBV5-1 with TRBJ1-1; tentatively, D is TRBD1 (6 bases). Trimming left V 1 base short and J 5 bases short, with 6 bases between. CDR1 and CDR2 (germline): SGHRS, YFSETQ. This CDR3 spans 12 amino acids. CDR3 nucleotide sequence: TGCGCCAGCAGCTTGCAGGGGACTGAAGCTTTCTTT. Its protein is CASSLQGTEAFF.

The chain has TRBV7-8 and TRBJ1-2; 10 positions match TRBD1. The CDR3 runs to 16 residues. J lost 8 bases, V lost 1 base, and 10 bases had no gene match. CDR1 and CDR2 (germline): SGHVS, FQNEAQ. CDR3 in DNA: TGTGCCAGCAGCTTAGTCCCAGACAGGGGGCGGAGGGGCTACACCTTC. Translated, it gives CASSLVPDRGRRGYTF.

The CDR3 protein is CASSLVFDGTGSGYTF. The CDR3 DNA is TGTGCCAGCAGCTTGGTGTTTGATGGTACAGGGAGCGGCTACACCTTC. This chain joins TRBV7-2 and TRBJ1-2, with D possibly being TRBD1 (6 bases). Per germline, CDR1 SGHTA and CDR2 FQGNSA. Between the trimmed V and J ends, which lost 3 bases and 8 bases, there was a span of 22 bases. The CDR3 is made up of 16 amino acids.

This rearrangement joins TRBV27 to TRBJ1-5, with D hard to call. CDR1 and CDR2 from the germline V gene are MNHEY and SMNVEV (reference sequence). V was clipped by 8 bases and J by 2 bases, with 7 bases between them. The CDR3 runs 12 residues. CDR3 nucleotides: TGTGCCAGCGGTGCGGGCAATCAGCCCCAGCATTTT. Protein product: CASGAGNQPQHF.

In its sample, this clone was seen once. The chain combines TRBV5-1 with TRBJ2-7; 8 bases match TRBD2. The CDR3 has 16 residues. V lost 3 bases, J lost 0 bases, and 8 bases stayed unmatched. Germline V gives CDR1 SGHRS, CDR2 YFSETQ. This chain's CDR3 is CASSSVGSGSSYEQYF. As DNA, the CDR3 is TGCGCCAGCAGCTCGGTAGGGAGCGGGAGCTCCTACGAGCAGTACTTC. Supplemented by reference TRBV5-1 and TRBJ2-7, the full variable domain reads KAGVTQTPRYLIKTRGQQVTLSCSPISGHRSVSWYQQTPGQGLQFLFEYFSETQRNKGNFPGRFSGRQFSNSRSEMNVSTLELGDSALYLCASSSVGSGSSYEQYFGPGTRLTVT.

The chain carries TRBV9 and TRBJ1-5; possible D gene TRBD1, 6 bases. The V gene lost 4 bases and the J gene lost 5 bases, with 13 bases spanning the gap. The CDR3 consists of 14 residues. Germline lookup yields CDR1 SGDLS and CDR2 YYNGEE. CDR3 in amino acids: CASSQGPQDQPQHF. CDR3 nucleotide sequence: TGTGCCAGCAGCCAGGGGCCCCAGGATCAGCCCCAGCATTTT.

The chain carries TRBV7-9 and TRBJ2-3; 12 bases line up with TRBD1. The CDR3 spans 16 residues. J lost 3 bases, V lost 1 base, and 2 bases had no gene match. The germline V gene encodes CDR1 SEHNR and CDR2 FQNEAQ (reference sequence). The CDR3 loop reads CASSLGDRGRTDTQYF. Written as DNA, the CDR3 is TGTGCCAGCAGCTTAGGGGACAGGGGGCGAACAGATACGCAGTATTTT. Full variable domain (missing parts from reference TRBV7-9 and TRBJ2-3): DTGVSQNPRHKITKRGQNVTFRCDPISEHNRLYWYRQTLGQGPEFLTYFQNEAQLEKSRLLSDRFSAERPKGSFSTLEIQRTEQGDSAMYLCASSLGDRGRTDTQYFGPGTRLTVL.

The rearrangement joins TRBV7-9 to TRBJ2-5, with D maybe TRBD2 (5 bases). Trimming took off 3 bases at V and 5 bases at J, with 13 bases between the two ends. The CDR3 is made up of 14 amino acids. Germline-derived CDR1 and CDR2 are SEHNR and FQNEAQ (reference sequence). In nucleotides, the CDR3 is TGTGCCAGCAGCTTGGTAACTAGTTTGGAGACCCAGTACTTC. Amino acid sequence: CASSLVTSLETQYF.

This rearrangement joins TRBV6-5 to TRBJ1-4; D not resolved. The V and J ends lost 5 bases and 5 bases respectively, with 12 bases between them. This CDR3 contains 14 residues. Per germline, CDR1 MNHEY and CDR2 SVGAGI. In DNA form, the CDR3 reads TGTGCCAGCAGTAGGAGCTCCGCGAATGAAAAACTGTTTTTT. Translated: CASSRSSANEKLFF.